Below are 5 T cell receptor beta chains sequenced from a single sample in a study of T cell changes during pregnancy in multiple sclerosis. The assay was immunoSEQ multiplex PCR, and TCRdb's table has in-frame clones only and misses some. The data hold some 43,000 clones, with roughly nine tenths observed a single time. This specimen consisted of peripheral blood, obtained in the first trimester of pregnancy. These TCRs come from a female donor in good health, enrolled as a control in a pregnancy study.

This clone came up once. The chain recombines TRBV25-1 with TRBJ2-7, with 7 bases identical to TRBD1. This CDR3 contains 14 residues. Per the germline V gene, CDR1 is MGHDK and CDR2 is SYGVNS. With 3 bases clipped from V and 4 bases from J, the junction kept 6 bases outside the gene matches. The DNA of the CDR3 is TGTGCCAGCAGTGAGACAGGGTTGGCATACGAGCAGTACTTC. Translated, it gives CASSETGLAYEQYF.

The chain couples TRBV19 to TRBJ2-2; 9 positions agree with TRBD1. Germline CDR1 is LNHDA and CDR2 is SQIVND (reference sequence). This CDR3 is 15 amino acids long. The junction had 10 bases not matched to a gene; V was cut back by 8 bases and J by 6 bases. The CDR3: CASFVGTGWSGELFF. The CDR3 DNA follows: TGTGCCAGTTTTGTCGGGACAGGGTGGTCCGGGGAGCTGTTTTTT.

Here the CDR3 DNA reads TGTGCCAGCAGCTTGGGTTCTTTGCCGGGAGTAATCGAGCAGTACTTC. It translates to CASSLGSLPGVIEQYF. The rearrangement joins TRBV5-8 to TRBJ2-7; TRBD2 is a possible D gene (6 bases). Looked up from germline, CDR1 is SGHTS and CDR2 is YDEGEE. Between the trimmed V and J ends, which lost 0 bases and 6 bases, there was a span of 19 bases. The CDR3 is 16 amino acids.

The V and J genes are TRBV6-6 and TRBJ1-6, with 8 bases that match TRBD1. The CDR3 covers 14 residues. Trimming at V came to 6 bases and at J to 16 bases, leaving 14 bases not matched to a gene. Germline CDR1 reads MNHNY; CDR2 reads SVGAGI (reference sequence). In nucleotides, the CDR3 is TGTGCCAGCAGCCCACAACGGGACAGGTTGTATCTCCACTTT. It yields the protein CASSPQRDRLYLHF.

This rearrangement joins TRBV5-1 to TRBJ2-1, with TRBD2 matching over 12 bases. This CDR3 spans 17 amino acids. V lost 1 base to trimming and J lost 7 bases; unmatched junction nucleotides: 9. Germline lookup yields CDR1 SGHRS and CDR2 YFSETQ. As DNA, the CDR3 is TGCGCCAGCAGCTTGCCCCCCGCTAGCGGGAGGGGAAATGAGCAGTTCTTC. Protein: CASSLPPASGRGNEQFF.